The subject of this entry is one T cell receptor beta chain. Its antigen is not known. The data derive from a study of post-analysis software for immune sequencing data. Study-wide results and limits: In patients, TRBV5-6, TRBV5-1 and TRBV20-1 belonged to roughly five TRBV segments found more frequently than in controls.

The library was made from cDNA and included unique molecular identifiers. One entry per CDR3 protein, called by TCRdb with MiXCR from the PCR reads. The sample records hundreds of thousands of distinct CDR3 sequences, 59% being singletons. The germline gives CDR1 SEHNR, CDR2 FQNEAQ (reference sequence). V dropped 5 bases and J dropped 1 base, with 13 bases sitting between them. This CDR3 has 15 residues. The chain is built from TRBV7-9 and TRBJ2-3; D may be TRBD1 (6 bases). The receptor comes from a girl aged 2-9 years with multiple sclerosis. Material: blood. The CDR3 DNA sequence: TGTGCCAGCAGCCCACCTTGGACAGGCACAGATACGCAGTATTTT. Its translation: CASSPPWTGTDTQYF.